The 13 T cell receptor beta chains below come from one sample, sequenced in a study of T cells in localized non-small cell lung cancer. TCRdb keeps only in-frame clones here, not all; method: immunoSEQ multiplex PCR. The sample gives 28,000 or so clones, about 91% of which show up once; roughly 4% is in the top ten. The sequencing used peripheral blood, collected before any cancer treatment. The receptors here all came from a female donor at least 60 years old with stage II squamous cell lung carcinoma.

V is TRBV7-2 and J is TRBJ2-1; 9 positions agree with TRBD2. This CDR3 has 15 residues. The germline V gene has CDR1 SGHTA and CDR2 FQGNSA. After removal of 3 bases from V and 4 bases from J, the junction contained 4 bases not matched to a gene. The CDR3 nucleotides read TGTGCCAGCAGCTTGGGTCTAGCGGGATACAATGAGCAGTTCTTC. Translated, it gives CASSLGLAGYNEQFF. Full variable domain (outside the CDR3, taken from reference TRBV7-2 and TRBJ2-1): GAGVSQSPSNKVTEKGKDVELRCDPISGHTALYWYRQSLGQGLEFLIYFQGNSAPDKSGLPSDRFSAERTGGSVSTLTIQRTQQEDSAVYLCASSLGLAGYNEQFFGPGTRLTVL.

This chain joins TRBV7-6 and TRBJ1-5; D perhaps matches TRBD1 (6 bases). The CDR3 has 15 residues. V shed 0 bases and J shed 7 bases, with 13 bases lying between them. CDR1 is SGHVS and CDR2 is FNYEAQ in the germline V gene. The CDR3 nucleotides are TGTGCCAGCAGCTTAGCGCTGGGGGGCGGACAGCCCCAGCATTTT. It codes for CASSLALGGGQPQHF.

J is TRBJ1-2 and V is TRBV30, with 7 bases lining up with TRBD1. CDR3 length: 12 amino acids. The germline CDR1 and CDR2 sequences are GTSNPN and SVGIG (reference sequence). V trimming: 8 bases; J trimming: 7 bases; junction bases outside the gene matches: 10. The CDR3 loop reads CANLRGLAGYTF. The DNA for the CDR3 is TGTGCCAACCTGAGGGGGCTGGCTGGCTACACCTTC.

This sequence joins TRBV5-1 and TRBJ1-3, with no clear D. CDR1 and CDR2 (germline): SGHRS, YFSETQ. The length of the CDR3 is 16 residues. V lost 2 bases and J 4 bases, leaving 16 bases between the germline ends. Here the CDR3 DNA reads TGCGCCAGCAGCTTTAGCCTAGCTCGACTAGGAAACACCATATATTTT. It translates to CASSFSLARLGNTIYF.

V and J are TRBV5-6 and TRBJ2-7; 10 nucleotides match TRBD1. V was clipped by 5 bases and J by 4 bases; unmatched bases: 6. Germline V lookup: CDR1 SGHDT, CDR2 YYEEEE. The CDR3 runs 14 residues. The DNA of the CDR3 is TGTGCCAGCAGGCGGACAGGGGGGTCTTACGAGCAGTACTTC. Protein sequence: CASRRTGGSYEQYF.

The chain uses TRBV4-3 and TRBJ2-3; 10 nucleotides agree with TRBD1. The length of the CDR3 is 18 residues. After removal of 0 bases from V and 1 base from J, the junction contained 7 bases not matched to a gene. Germline V CDR1 and CDR2: LGHNA, YSLEER. CDR3 DNA: TGCGCCAGCAGCCAAGATGGACAGGGGGAATGGGGCACAGATACGCAGTATTTT. Residues: CASSQDGQGEWGTDTQYF.

This chain connects TRBV19 to TRBJ1-2; the match to TRBD1 covers 9 bases. Trimming removed 7 bases from V and 2 bases from J; junction bases left unmatched: 11. CDR1 LNHDA and CDR2 SQIVND come from the germline V gene (reference sequence). The length of the CDR3 is 16 residues. In DNA form, the CDR3 reads TGTGCCAGTAACCCAAACTCTGGGACAGGGAACTATGGCTACACCTTC. Translating it yields CASNPNSGTGNYGYTF.

V gene TRBV5-4 combines with J gene TRBJ1-1, with 8 bases fitting TRBD1. CDR1 is SGHNT, CDR2 YYREEE, per germline (reference sequence). This CDR3 region has 15 residues. Germline trimming cut 4 bases from V and 5 bases from J; bases unmatched to any gene: 10. CDR3 nucleotides: TGTGCCAGCAGCCCAGGGGGCGCGAAAGGGACTGAAGCTTTCTTT. Translating it yields CASSPGGAKGTEAFF.

This chain joins TRBV21-1 and TRBJ2-2; the tabulated D call, TRBD1, remains unverified against the DNA. TRBV21-1 is assigned pseudogene status. This CDR3 has 13 residues. The chain's CDR3 is CASDHRVSGELFF. CDR3 nucleotide sequence: TGTGCCAGCGATCACAGGGTTAGCGGGGAGCTGTTTTTT.

The chain combines TRBV28 with TRBJ1-2; no firm D call. V was trimmed by 4 bases and J by 2 bases, leaving 14 bases between them. Germline V gene sequence: CDR1 MDHEN, CDR2 SYDVKM. The CDR3 has 15 amino acids. The CDR3, as DNA: TGTGCCAGCAGTTACCCGGCCGCGGGGAACTATGGCTACACCTTC. Translation: CASSYPAAGNYGYTF.

This clone was counted a single time. The rearrangement links TRBV7-2 to TRBJ2-3, with 16 bases lining up with TRBD2. With 5 bases clipped from V and 14 bases from J, the junction kept 7 bases outside the gene matches. The CDR3 has 14 residues. Per the germline V gene, CDR1 is SGHTA and CDR2 is FQGNSA. Here the CDR3 reads CASSKGTSGGARYF. Written as DNA, the CDR3 is TGTGCCAGCAGCAAAGGGACTAGCGGGGGGGCCAGGTATTTT.

This rearrangement joins TRBV29-1 to TRBJ1-2; 10 nucleotides align to TRBD1. Germline V gives CDR1 SQVTM, CDR2 ANQGSEA. The CDR3 is made up of 15 amino acids. Trimming at V came to 4 bases and at J to 5 bases, leaving 10 bases not matched to a gene. Here the CDR3 DNA reads TGCAGCGTTGGGTCCGGGACAGGGGCGCGGTATGGCTACACCTTC. This codes for CSVGSGTGARYGYTF.

The chain combines TRBV9 with TRBJ2-1; D not certain. CDR3 length: 17 amino acids. Germline V lookup: CDR1 SGDLS, CDR2 YYNGEE. V gave up 5 bases and J gave up 2 bases, with 20 bases separating them. The CDR3 protein is CASSGMSSAYPYNEQFF. CDR3 DNA: TGTGCCAGCAGTGGGATGAGTTCGGCCTATCCCTACAATGAGCAGTTCTTC.